Listed below are T cell receptor beta chains from one sample, sequenced in a study of T cell clones after liver transplantation. The table came from immunoSEQ multiplex PCR; TCRdb's copy has only in-frame clones and leaves some out. This sample carries fewer than 45,000 clones, 86% of them seen once, and the ten largest clones take about 2.5%. This specimen was CD4+ T cells from blood, taken 24 months after liver transplant. These receptors were obtained from a human patient who received a liver transplant. The graft donor may be the source of some T cells. CDR3s include the opening cysteine and the closing phenylalanine or tryptophan. A D gene is named only where the DNA matches it firmly. Where a row states a size, it is once, few, many or the class of an expanded clone; other rows omit it.

11,NA,TRBV2,TRBJ2-1,NA,TGTGCCAGCAGACTCTACAATGAGCAGTTCTTC,CASRLYNEQFF
13,NA,TRBV14,TRBJ1-2,NA,TGTGCCAGCAGCCAGGAAACTTACTATGGCTACACCTTC,CASSQETYYGYTF
16,NA,TRBV11-2,TRBJ2-3,once,TGTGCCAGCAGCTTAGTAGGTGGGACTAGCACAGATACGCAGTATTTT,CASSLVGGTSTDTQYF
15,NA,TRBV21-1,TRBJ1-1,NA,TGTGCCAGCAGCAAAGTGGGATTCATGAACACTGAAGCTTTCTTT,CASSKVGFMNTEAFF
14,NA,TRBV7-2,TRBJ1-5,NA,TGTGCCAGCAGCAAAGGAGGGAGCAATCAGCCCCAGCATTTT,CASSKGGSNQPQHF
16,NA,TRBV5-1,TRBJ1-2,NA,TGCGCCAGCAGCTTAGGTTTAGGGCTAGCTAACTATGGCTACACCTTC,CASSLGLGLANYGYTF
14,NA,TRBV7-2,TRBJ2-1,NA,TGTGCCAGCACCAAGAAGAGGGGGGGCGATGAGCAGTTCTTC,CASTKKRGGDEQFF
14,TRBD1,TRBV7-2,TRBJ2-7,NA,TGTGCCAGCAGCCCAGGACAGGGACCCTACGAGCAGTACTTC,CASSPGQGPYEQYF
18,NA,TRBV15,TRBJ2-2,NA,TGTGCCACCAGCAGGGGTCTACGGGGGACCGCAGACACCGGGGAGCTGTTTTTT,CATSRGLRGTADTGELFF
12,NA,TRBV28,TRBJ2-7,NA,TGTGCCAGCAGTTTGTGGACCTACGAGCAGTACTTC,CASSLWTYEQYF
16,NA,TRBV9,TRBJ2-4,NA,TGTGCCAGCAGCGTGGGAGGGGGCCCGGCCAAAAACATTCAGTACTTC,CASSVGGGPAKNIQYF
13,NA,TRBV6-5,TRBJ1-5,NA,TGTGCCAGCAGTTACGATGACAATCAGCCCCAGCATTTT,CASSYDDNQPQHF
14,TRBD1,TRBV29-1,TRBJ1-2,NA,TGCAGCGTTCCCGGACAGGGGGCTAACTATGGCTACACCTTC,CSVPGQGANYGYTF
16,NA,TRBV19,TRBJ2-1,once,TGTGCCAGTAGTATTGGAAGGATGACCTCCTACAATGAGCAGTTCTTC,CASSIGRMTSYNEQFF
11,NA,TRBV29-1,TRBJ1-3,once,TGCAGCGGGCAGAGTGGAAACACCATATATTTT,CSGQSGNTIYF
15,NA,TRBV2,TRBJ2-2,NA,TGTGCCAGCAGCCCCATACTAGTTGGTCCCGGGGAGCTGTTTTTT,CASSPILVGPGELFF
15,NA,TRBV7-9,TRBJ1-1,few,TGTGCCAGCAGCTTAGCCCAATCGGCGAACACTGAAGCTTTCTTT,CASSLAQSANTEAFF
13,NA,TRBV6-5,TRBJ1-1,NA,TGTGCCAGCAGCCGTGAAGGTAGCACTGAAGCTTTCTTT,CASSREGSTEAFF
17,NA,TRBV6-7,TRBJ2-4,NA,TGTGCCAGCAGTTATGAGGCCGATAACCTAGCCAAAAACATTCAGTACTTC,CASSYEADNLAKNIQYF
15,NA,TRBV28,TRBJ2-6,NA,TGTGCCAGCAGTTTGTGGGGGTCCGGGGCCAACGTCCTGACTTTC,CASSLWGSGANVLTF
11,NA,TRBV29-1,TRBJ2-3,NA,TGCAGCGCCCGATATACAGATACGCAGTATTTT,CSARYTDTQYF
14,NA,TRBV6-6,TRBJ2-7,once,TGTGCCAGCAGTTACCTCGGCGAGCGGAACGAGCAGTACTTC,CASSYLGERNEQYF
12,NA,TRBV30,TRBJ2-2,NA,TGTGCCTGGAGTACCTTAAGCGGGGAGCTGTTTTTT,CAWSTLSGELFF
15,TRBD1,TRBV7-6,TRBJ1-5,NA,TGTGCCAGCAGCCGAGGACAGGGGAGAAATCAGCCCCAGCATTTT,CASSRGQGRNQPQHF
14,NA,TRBV6-5,TRBJ1-2,once,TGTGCCAGCAGTTACTCGTTCAAAGGGAGTGGCTACACCTTC,CASSYSFKGSGYTF
17,NA,TRBV18,TRBJ1-6,NA,TGTGCCAGCTCCCTACAAAGTTCCCGCGGCGATAATTCACCCCTCCACTTT,CASSLQSSRGDNSPLHF
15,NA,TRBV4-1,TRBJ2-5,NA,TGCGCCAGCAGCCAAGACGGAACGAACCAAGAGACCCAGTACTTC,CASSQDGTNQETQYF
11,NA,TRBV20-1,TRBJ1-4,NA,TGCAGTGCCCGAAGCGGAGAAAAACTGTTTTTT,CSARSGEKLFF
15,TRBD1,TRBV4-2,TRBJ2-5,NA,TGTGCCAGCAGCCACCCGGGACAGGGTCAAGAGACCCAGTACTTC,CASSHPGQGQETQYF